The clone carrying this TCR beta chain was counted ten times or more. All patients reached thyroid surgery having received no treatment beforehand. With MiXCR, TCRdb reprocessed the PCR reads. This sample has 15,000 to 20,000 clones, with less than 25% found just once. This entry comes from a study of metastatic and nonmetastatic thyroid tumors. Germline CDR1 is KGHSH and CDR2 is LQKENI. V lost 2 bases to trimming and J lost 1 base, with 5 bases between them. The CDR3 is 14 amino acids. This TCR was recovered from a female donor with papillary thyroid cancer or a benign thyroid nodule (not recorded which). Some clones in this sample may be carry-over from other donors' samples. The sample taken for sequencing was tumor tissue. V usage is TRBV18 and J usage is TRBJ2-2; unclear D gene. For the CDR3, the DNA is TGTGCCAGCTCACCAGCCCAGAACACCGGGGAGCTGTTTTTT. This codes for CASSPAQNTGELFF.